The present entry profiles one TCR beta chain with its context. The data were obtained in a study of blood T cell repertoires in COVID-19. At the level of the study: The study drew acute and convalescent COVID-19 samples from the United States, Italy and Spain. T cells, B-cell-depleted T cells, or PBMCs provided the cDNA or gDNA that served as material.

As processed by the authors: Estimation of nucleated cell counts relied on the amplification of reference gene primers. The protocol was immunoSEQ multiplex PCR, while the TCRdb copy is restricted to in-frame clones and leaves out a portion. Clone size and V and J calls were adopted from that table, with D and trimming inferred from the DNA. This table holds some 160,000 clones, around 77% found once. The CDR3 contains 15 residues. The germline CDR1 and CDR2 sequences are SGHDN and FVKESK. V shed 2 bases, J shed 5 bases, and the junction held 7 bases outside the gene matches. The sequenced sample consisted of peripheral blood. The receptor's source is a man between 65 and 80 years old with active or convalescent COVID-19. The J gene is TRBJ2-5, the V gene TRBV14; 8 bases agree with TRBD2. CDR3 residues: CASSQFGGGLETQYF. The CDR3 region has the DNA TGTGCCAGCAGCCAATTCGGGGGGGGCCTCGAGACCCAGTACTTC.